The 14 T cell receptor beta chains below all came from one sample that was sequenced in a study of radiation and T cells in renal cell carcinoma. Profiled with immunoSEQ multiplex PCR; TCRdb holds only in-frame clones, not every one. Found here are about 8,400 clones, less than 80% of them singletons; the top ten hold roughly 20%. Treatment indicated: treatment-naive control, cytoreductive nephrectomy. The specimen was tumor tissue, collected from a patient whose treatment was nephrectomy without radiotherapy. These receptors came from a man in his sixties with renal cell carcinoma.

V is TRBV28 and J is TRBJ2-7; 9 nucleotides line up with TRBD1. The CDR3 runs to 15 residues. Germline V gives CDR1 MDHEN, CDR2 SYDVKM. Losses at the gene ends were 2 bases for V and 1 base for J; bases not matched to a gene: 3. The CDR3 is CASSLTGTGSYEQYF. The DNA for the CDR3 is TGTGCCAGCAGTTTAACCGGGACAGGGTCCTACGAGCAGTACTTC.

This clone was recorded a few times. The chain couples TRBV6-6 to TRBJ2-1; TRBD1 aligns across 7 bases. Germline CDR1 MNHNY, CDR2 SVGAGI (reference sequence). With 5 bases clipped from V and 3 bases from J, the junction kept 1 base outside the gene matches. The CDR3 has 13 residues. DNA for the CDR3: TGTGCCAGCAGTACAGGGGACTACAATGAGCAGTTCTTC. This gives the protein CASSTGDYNEQFF.

The V gene is TRBV4-2, the J gene TRBJ2-7; 7 bases map to TRBD2. J lost 1 base, V lost 4 bases, and 7 bases had no gene match. The CDR3 runs 15 residues. Germline CDR1 and CDR2: LGHNA and YNFKEQ. CDR3 sequence: CASSPSGGRSYEQYF. In nucleotides, the CDR3 is TGTGCCAGCAGCCCATCGGGAGGTAGGTCCTACGAGCAGTACTTC.

This clone ranks as medium-sized. V gene TRBV25-1 combines with J gene TRBJ1-2, with D maybe TRBD1 (5 bases). CDR1 MGHDK and CDR2 SYGVNS come from the germline V gene. This CDR3 is built from 13 residues. V lost 4 bases and J lost 4, with 10 bases in between. The CDR3 region is CASSAGLGYGYTF. CDR3 in DNA: TGTGCCAGCAGTGCAGGGCTGGGCTATGGCTACACCTTC.

This sequence joins TRBV5-4 and TRBJ2-5; 7 bases align to TRBD2. V dropped 2 bases and J dropped 1; count of bases not matched to a gene: 5. Germline CDR1 is SGHNT and CDR2 is YYREEE (reference sequence). The CDR3 sequence is 15 residues long. CDR3 in DNA: TGTGCCAGCAGCTTCGGGGGGAACCCCCAAGAGACCCAGTACTTC. This sequence encodes CASSFGGNPQETQYF.

This clone is a singleton in its sample. The chain uses TRBV10-1 and TRBJ2-3; D not resolved. Germline assignment: CDR1 WNHNN and CDR2 SYGVQD (reference sequence). The CDR3 totals 13 residues. Trimming left V 2 bases short and J 6 bases short, with 9 bases between. CDR3 in amino acids: CASSEDSADTQYF. The CDR3 nucleotides read TGCGCCAGCAGTGAGGACTCTGCGGATACGCAGTATTTT.

The chain has TRBV19 and TRBJ2-1; 12 nucleotides agree with TRBD2. This CDR3 is 15 amino acids long. V lost 4 bases and J lost 7; bases outside the gene matches: 5. The V gene's germline CDR1 is LNHDA and CDR2 SQIVND (reference sequence). CDR3 nucleotides: TGTGCCAGTAGTAACAGACTAGCGGGGGAGAATGAGCAGTTCTTC. Translated, it gives CASSNRLAGENEQFF.

This chain connects TRBV7-2 to TRBJ2-7; D is possibly TRBD2 (5 bases). The V and J ends lost 1 base and 12 bases respectively, with 16 bases between them. CDR1 SGHTA and CDR2 FQGNSA come from the germline V gene. The CDR3 is made up of 13 amino acids. The CDR3 region is CASSLVEGGLGYF. In DNA, the CDR3 is TGTGCCAGCAGCTTAGTCGAGGGCGGGTTAGGGTACTTC.

This clone was found a few times. The V call is TRBV7-2, the J call TRBJ1-5, with D uncertain. This CDR3 contains 15 residues. Germline V gives CDR1 SGHTA, CDR2 FQGNSA. Between the trimmed V and J ends, which lost 7 bases and 3 bases, there was a span of 16 bases. In nucleotides, the CDR3 is TGTGCCAGCACCTCTTCGGTAGGGAACAATCAGCCCCAGCATTTT. Its translation: CASTSSVGNNQPQHF. The full variable domain, rest sourced from reference TRBV7-2 and TRBJ1-5, is GAGVSQSPSNKVTEKGKDVELRCDPISGHTALYWYRQSLGQGLEFLIYFQGNSAPDKSGLPSDRFSAERTGGSVSTLTIQRTQQEDSAVYLCASTSSVGNNQPQHFGDGTRLSIL.

The DNA for the CDR3 is TGTGCCACCCAGGGGGCCCCCGGGGAGCTGTTTTTT. It encodes CATQGAPGELFF. The rearrangement uses TRBV7-8 and TRBJ2-2; 8 bases line up with TRBD1. The CDR3 sequence is 12 residues long. With 10 bases clipped from V and 6 bases from J, the junction kept 4 bases outside the gene matches. Germline V gene data show CDR1 as SGHVS and CDR2 as FQNEAQ.

This clone has just one count. The rearrangement links TRBV14 to TRBJ2-3, with 9 bases that match TRBD1. This CDR3 region has 19 residues. The germline gives CDR1 SGHDN, CDR2 FVKESK. V trimming: 3 bases; J trimming: 2 bases; junction bases outside the gene matches: 15. The CDR3 sequence: CASSHPGRGTGPLTDTQYF. The CDR3 nucleotides are TGTGCCAGCAGCCACCCCGGGCGAGGGACAGGGCCTCTCACAGATACGCAGTATTTT.

The rearrangement links TRBV6-5 to TRBJ1-2; a weak D match, TRBD1 (5 bases). The germline V gene encodes CDR1 MNHEY and CDR2 SVGAGI. V was clipped by 5 bases and J by 0 bases, with 10 bases between them. This CDR3 comprises 14 residues. CDR3 sequence (DNA): TGTGCCAGCAGTCCGGACAAAGCTAACTATGGCTACACCTTC. Amino acid sequence: CASSPDKANYGYTF.

A few counts support this clone. The V gene is TRBV9, the J gene TRBJ1-1, with TRBD1 matching 9 bases. CDR3 length: 15 amino acids. The germline CDR1 and CDR2 sequences are SGDLS and YYNGEE. The junction had 4 bases not matched to a gene; V was cut back by 3 bases and J by 1 base. CDR3 DNA sequence: TGTGCCAGCAGCGCGGGACAGGGCCAGAACACTGAAGCTTTCTTT. Its protein product is CASSAGQGQNTEAFF.

V is TRBV28 and J is TRBJ1-5; D gene unclear. This CDR3 is built from 13 residues. Per the germline V gene, CDR1 is MDHEN and CDR2 is SYDVKM. The germline V and J ends were trimmed by 6 bases and 4 bases, with 10 bases remaining between them. This CDR3 reads CASSQTVNQPQHF. The CDR3 DNA reads TGTGCCAGCAGCCAGACCGTAAATCAGCCCCAGCATTTT.